This TCR beta chain originates from a study of T cells after yellow fever vaccination. Regarding the study as a whole: CD4 and CD8 compartments shared a small share of clonotypes. The day 0 sorted memory subsets showed almost all vaccine-responding clonotypes to be undetectable. Abundant clonotypes from the bulk population could get into FACS-sorted repertoires as contaminants.

Ten or more counts support this clonotype. V lost 4 bases, J lost 2 bases, and 11 bases lay in between. This CDR3 comprises 14 residues. Germline V lookup: CDR1 SEHNR, CDR2 FQNEAQ (reference sequence). TCRdb ran MiXCR on the 5' RACE reads and lists one entry per CDR3 protein. The sample holds approximately 27,000 distinct CDR3 sequences, about 5.5% seen once. The chain links TRBV7-9 to TRBJ2-5; D tentatively reads TRBD1 or TRBD2 (5 bases each). Specimen: PBMCs, either bulk or a sorted T-cell subset (CD4+, CD8+, memory, or dextramer-sorted; not recorded which), collected 15 days after the yellow fever booster vaccination. This sequence was found in a man aged 25-40 years who received the YFV17D yellow fever vaccine. CDR3 DNA: TGTGCCAGCAGCTCCCCGGGACGGCAAGAGACCCAGTACTTC. This sequence encodes CASSSPGRQETQYF.